Shown below are 28 T cell receptor beta chains from a single sample sequenced in a study of radiotherapy plus CTLA-4 blockade in lung cancer. The assay was immunoSEQ multiplex PCR, and TCRdb's table has in-frame clones only and misses some. The sample holds roughly 42,000 clones, roughly three quarters seen once. Here the sequenced sample was peripheral blood, taken from a patient treated with radiotherapy plus ipilimumab. These TCRs come from a human donor with non-small cell lung cancer that progressed on radiotherapy plus ipilimumab.

V and J are TRBV18 and TRBJ1-6; the D gene is possibly TRBD1 (5 bases). The V gene's germline CDR1 is KGHSH and CDR2 LQKENI. The CDR3 has 14 amino acids. V lost 3 bases and J lost 10, with 13 bases in between. CDR3 nucleotide sequence: TGTGCCAGCTCACCTCGCAGGGTAGACTCACCCCTCCACTTT. It codes for CASSPRRVDSPLHF.

The chain employs TRBV6-5 and TRBJ2-3; tentative D call: TRBD1 (6 bases). Germline CDR1 reads MNHEY; CDR2 reads SVGAGI. Trimming removed 6 bases at V and 5 bases at J, with 9 bases between. The CDR3 covers 12 residues. CDR3 region: CASRGTLDTQYF. CDR3 nucleotides: TGTGCCAGCAGGGGGACACTAGATACGCAGTATTTT.

This clone was seen just once. The chain links TRBV14 to TRBJ2-5, with a weak D call TRBD1 (5 bases). The V gene lost 2 bases and the J gene lost 5 bases, with 18 bases spanning the gap. Per the germline V gene, CDR1 is SGHDN and CDR2 is FVKESK. The CDR3 is 16 residues long. The CDR3 bases are TGTGCCAGCAGCCAACAGCGACAGTCTCTAGGGGAGACCCAGTACTTC. It translates to CASSQQRQSLGETQYF.

V is TRBV6-6 and J is TRBJ1-2, with 9 bases aligning to TRBD1. V gave up 6 bases and J gave up 8 bases; unmatched junction bases: 10. The CDR3 runs to 14 residues. In germline, CDR1 is MNHNY, CDR2 SVGAGI (reference sequence). CDR3 bases: TGTGCCAGCAGCGCGGACAGGGGCATAATCGGCTACACCTTC. Encoded protein: CASSADRGIIGYTF.

V and J are TRBV5-1 and TRBJ2-1, with TRBD2 identical over 12 bases. CDR3 length equals 17 residues. V lost 2 bases to trimming and J lost 6 bases; unmatched junction nucleotides: 9. The germline V gene encodes CDR1 SGHRS and CDR2 YFSETQ. The CDR3 nucleotides are TGCGCCAGCAGCTTTACTAGCGGGGGGCAGGAGGGCAATGAGCAGTTCTTC. Residues: CASSFTSGGQEGNEQFF.

J is TRBJ1-1 and V is TRBV12-5, with 10 bases identical to TRBD1. The germline gives CDR1 LGHNT, CDR2 FRNRAP. This CDR3 has 14 residues. J was trimmed by 2 bases and V by 7 bases; bases with no gene match: 4. Here the CDR3 reads CASARTGGNTEAFF. The CDR3 DNA sequence: TGTGCTAGTGCCCGGACAGGGGGTAACACTGAAGCTTTCTTT. The full variable domain, in which reference TRBV12-5 and TRBJ1-1 provide the parts outside the CDR3, is DARVTQTPRHKVTEMGQEVTMRCQPILGHNTVFWYRQTMMQGLELLAYFRNRAPLDDSGMPKDRFSAEMPDATLATLKIQPSEPRDSAVYFCASARTGGNTEAFFGQGTRLTVV.

The rearrangement links TRBV7-2 to TRBJ1-2, with unresolved D. This CDR3 contains 13 residues. Germline V lookup: CDR1 SGHTA, CDR2 FQGNSA. V was clipped by 5 bases and J by 0 bases, with 7 bases between them. The CDR3 sequence: CASSLLSNYGYTF. The CDR3 DNA reads as TGTGCCAGCAGCCTCCTATCTAACTATGGCTACACCTTC.

The chain is built from TRBV18 and TRBJ1-5, with 7 positions matching TRBD1. V lost 6 bases and J lost 8; bases outside the gene matches: 13. Germline loops: CDR1 KGHSH, CDR2 LQKENI. The length of the CDR3 is 15 residues. DNA for the CDR3: TGTGCCAGCTCTCGCACAGGGGACAAGTCAAAGCCCCAGCATTTT. Protein product: CASSRTGDKSKPQHF.

V is TRBV5-1 and J is TRBJ1-1, with 7 bases that match TRBD1. The CDR3 spans 15 residues. Trimming removed 0 bases from V and 3 bases from J; junction bases left unmatched: 5. The germline gives CDR1 SGHRS, CDR2 YFSETQ. The DNA for the CDR3 is TGCGCCAGCAGCTTGGGACAGGGTTGGTACACTGAAGCTTTCTTT. This sequence encodes CASSLGQGWYTEAFF. The full variable domain, rest sourced from reference TRBV5-1 and TRBJ1-1, is KAGVTQTPRYLIKTRGQQVTLSCSPISGHRSVSWYQQTPGQGLQFLFEYFSETQRNKGNFPGRFSGRQFSNSRSEMNVSTLELGDSALYLCASSLGQGWYTEAFFGQGTRLTVV.

The chain uses TRBV6-6 and TRBJ1-2, with D unresolved. CDR3 size: 16 residues. The V gene lost 7 bases and the J gene lost 4 bases, with 22 bases spanning the gap. The V gene's germline CDR1 is MNHNY and CDR2 SVGAGI (reference sequence). The DNA of the CDR3 is TGTGCCAGCATAAACCAAGTCCGGGGAATTCTCTATGGCTACACCTTC. It codes for CASINQVRGILYGYTF.

This rearrangement joins TRBV7-3 to TRBJ2-3, with 8 bases lining up with TRBD1. V lost 5 bases to trimming and J lost 1 base; unmatched junction nucleotides: 5. Germline loops: CDR1 SGHTA, CDR2 FQGTGA. CDR3 length equals 15 residues. The CDR3 loop reads CASSPTGVRTDTQYF. The CDR3 DNA reads as TGTGCCAGCAGCCCGACAGGGGTCCGCACAGATACGCAGTATTTT. Complete variable domain (other parts from reference TRBV7-3 and TRBJ2-3): GAGVSQTPSNKVTEKGKYVELRCDPISGHTALYWYRQSLGQGPEFLIYFQGTGAADDSGLPNDRFFAVRPEGSVSTLKIQRTERGDSAVYLCASSPTGVRTDTQYFGPGTRLTVL.

The gene calls are TRBV21-1 and TRBJ2-3; the DNA was not compared with TRBD1, the D call given in the table. TRBV21-1 corresponds to a pseudogene. This CDR3 is 17 amino acids long. CDR3 in amino acids: CASSPQGPRLSTDTQYF. DNA for the CDR3: TGTGCCAGCAGCCCGCAGGGGCCCCGTTTGAGCACAGATACGCAGTATTTT.

The chain is built from TRBV5-6 and TRBJ2-2; 7 positions agree with TRBD1. The CDR3 loop spans 13 amino acids. The trim removed 3 bases at V and 6 bases at J, leaving 2 bases unmatched. Germline CDR1 SGHDT, CDR2 YYEEEE. The CDR3 region has the DNA TGTGCCAGCAGCTGGGGGACAGCCGGGGAGCTGTTTTTT. Translating it yields CASSWGTAGELFF.

The chain joins TRBV27 to TRBJ1-1; no clear D gene. This CDR3 has 15 residues. The V end lost 3 bases, the J end lost 5 bases, and 16 bases lay between the germline ends. The V gene's germline CDR1 is MNHEY and CDR2 SMNVEV (reference sequence). CDR3 DNA sequence: TGTGCCAGCAGTTTGGGGAGCTCCACCCGAACTGAAGCTTTCTTT. It specifies CASSLGSSTRTEAFF.

The chain recombines TRBV27 with TRBJ2-5, with D uncertain. V was cut by 4 bases and J by 5 bases, with 8 bases left in between. Germline CDR1 is MNHEY and CDR2 is SMNVEV (reference sequence). This CDR3 spans 12 amino acids. This chain's CDR3 is CASSSTGETQYF. In DNA form, the CDR3 reads TGTGCCAGCAGTTCGACCGGGGAGACCCAGTACTTC.

The V and J genes are TRBV5-6 and TRBJ1-1; TRBD1 might be the D (5 bases). The germline gives CDR1 SGHDT, CDR2 YYEEEE. This CDR3 has 14 residues. V lost 0 bases and J 5 bases, leaving 11 bases between the germline ends. The CDR3 sequence: CASSLGQLRTEAFF. Here the CDR3 DNA reads TGTGCCAGCAGCTTGGGACAGTTGCGGACTGAAGCTTTCTTT. The entire variable domain, with the rest obtained from reference TRBV5-6 and TRBJ1-1, is as follows: DAGVTQSPTHLIKTRGQQVTLRCSPKSGHDTVSWYQQALGQGPQFIFQYYEEEERQRGNFPDRFSGHQFPNYSSELNVNALLLGDSALYLCASSLGQLRTEAFFGQGTRLTVV.

The V and J genes are TRBV19 and TRBJ1-6, with a weak D call TRBD1 (5 bases). This CDR3 comprises 13 residues. Germline V lookup: CDR1 LNHDA, CDR2 SQIVND (reference sequence). The V end was cut by 9 bases, the J end by 6 bases, with 12 bases between. The CDR3 DNA sequence: TGTGCCAGCAGGGAAAACCCTAATTCACCCCTCCACTTT. Protein product: CASRENPNSPLHF.

This clone was seen only a few times. This chain connects TRBV7-8 to TRBJ1-2; D possibly corresponds to TRBD1 (5 bases). This CDR3 is 14 amino acids long. Germline values: CDR1 SGHVS, CDR2 FQNEAQ. With 5 bases removed from V and 3 bases from J, the gap between germline ends came to 13 bases. The CDR3 sequence is CASSQVGGYYGYTF. The CDR3 coding sequence is TGTGCCAGCAGCCAAGTCGGGGGGTACTATGGCTACACCTTC.

The chain combines TRBV6-6 with TRBJ1-2; a possible D gene is TRBD1 (5 bases). This CDR3 spans 15 amino acids. V was clipped by 7 bases and J by 4 bases, with 19 bases between them. Germline V gene data show CDR1 as MNHNY and CDR2 as SVGAGI (reference sequence). CDR3 sequence reads: CASTFSGGGGYGYTF. The DNA of the CDR3 is TGTGCCAGCACCTTTTCCGGCGGGGGTGGCTATGGCTACACCTTC.

V is TRBV23-1 and J is TRBJ1-4; D gene uncertain. TRBV23-1 is an open reading frame whose function is uncertain. The CDR3 contains 12 residues. With 1 base removed from V and 7 bases from J, the gap between germline ends came to 4 bases. Written as DNA, the CDR3 is TGCGCCAGCAGTCAATACAGTGAAAAACTGTTTTTT. It translates to CASSQYSEKLFF.

V and J are TRBV11-2 and TRBJ2-7; D unresolved. The CDR3 is 15 amino acids. Germline CDR1 is SGHAT and CDR2 is FQNNGV. The germline V and J ends were trimmed by 0 bases and 4 bases, with 13 bases remaining between them. CDR3 sequence: CASSLDRVRFYEQYF. In DNA form, the CDR3 reads TGTGCCAGCAGCTTAGATCGGGTTCGCTTTTACGAGCAGTACTTC.

This chain links TRBV27 with TRBJ1-2, with 9 bases matching TRBD1. Losses at the gene ends were 5 bases for V and 5 bases for J; bases not matched to a gene: 6. CDR1 is MNHEY and CDR2 is SMNVEV in the germline V gene (reference sequence). This CDR3 spans 14 amino acids. Here the CDR3 reads CASSRQGEGYGYTF. Written as DNA, the CDR3 is TGTGCCAGCAGTCGACAGGGGGAAGGATATGGCTACACCTTC.

Only one count was recorded for this clone. The chain employs TRBV28 and TRBJ1-5, with 9 bases lining up with TRBD1. The ends lost 2 bases at V and 6 bases at J; junction bases unmatched: 5. Germline-derived CDR1 and CDR2 are MDHEN and SYDVKM. CDR3 length: 15 residues. CDR3 protein: CASSLRTGVGQPQHF. The CDR3 bases are TGTGCCAGCAGTTTAAGGACAGGGGTCGGTCAGCCCCAGCATTTT.

This clone was recorded once. The CDR3 DNA follows: TGCGCCAGCAGCCCCCAGGACCAAGCCGGGGGGGCCCAGTACTTC. Protein: CASSPQDQAGGAQYF. The V call is TRBV4-1, the J call TRBJ2-5; 8 bases agree with TRBD2. The ends lost 4 bases at V and 9 bases at J; junction bases unmatched: 13. Germline CDR1 and CDR2: MGHRA and YSYEKL. The length of the CDR3 is 15 residues.

V and J are TRBV4-2 and TRBJ1-1; D is unclear. The CDR3 is made up of 13 amino acids. Looked up from germline, CDR1 is LGHNA and CDR2 is YNFKEQ. V was trimmed by 4 bases and J by 1 base, leaving 7 bases between them. The CDR3 DNA reads TGTGCCAGCAGCCCGAGCGGGAACACTGAAGCTTTCTTT. As protein: CASSPSGNTEAFF.

The V and J genes are TRBV7-9 and TRBJ2-3, with 8 positions matching TRBD2. CDR1 is SEHNR, CDR2 FQNEAQ, per germline (reference sequence). The trim removed 7 bases at V and 4 bases at J, leaving 7 bases unmatched. There are 14 residues in the CDR3. The CDR3 region has the DNA TGTGCCAGCACCTCGTCTAGCGGGTCAGATACGCAGTATTTT. As protein: CASTSSSGSDTQYF. Looking up the rest from reference TRBV7-9 and TRBJ2-3 gives the full variable domain: DTGVSQNPRHKITKRGQNVTFRCDPISEHNRLYWYRQTLGQGPEFLTYFQNEAQLEKSRLLSDRFSAERPKGSFSTLEIQRTEQGDSAMYLCASTSSSGSDTQYFGPGTRLTVL.

The chain recombines TRBV4-2 with TRBJ2-3; 11 bases match TRBD2. V dropped 0 bases and J dropped 5; count of bases not matched to a gene: 13. CDR1 and CDR2 (germline): LGHNA, YNFKEQ. This CDR3 comprises 19 residues. Here the CDR3 reads CASSQDLVAGGPRQDTQYF. In nucleotides, the CDR3 is TGTGCCAGCAGCCAAGATCTGGTAGCGGGGGGGCCCCGCCAAGATACGCAGTATTTT.

V usage is TRBV2 and J usage is TRBJ1-2; D may be TRBD1 (5 bases). Per the germline V gene, CDR1 is SNHLY and CDR2 is FYNNEI. V was clipped by 1 base and J by 7 bases, with 10 bases between them. The CDR3 runs to 13 residues. The CDR3 DNA reads TGTGCCAGCAGTGAAGAAGGGGCGTTTGGCTACACCTTC. The encoded protein is CASSEEGAFGYTF.